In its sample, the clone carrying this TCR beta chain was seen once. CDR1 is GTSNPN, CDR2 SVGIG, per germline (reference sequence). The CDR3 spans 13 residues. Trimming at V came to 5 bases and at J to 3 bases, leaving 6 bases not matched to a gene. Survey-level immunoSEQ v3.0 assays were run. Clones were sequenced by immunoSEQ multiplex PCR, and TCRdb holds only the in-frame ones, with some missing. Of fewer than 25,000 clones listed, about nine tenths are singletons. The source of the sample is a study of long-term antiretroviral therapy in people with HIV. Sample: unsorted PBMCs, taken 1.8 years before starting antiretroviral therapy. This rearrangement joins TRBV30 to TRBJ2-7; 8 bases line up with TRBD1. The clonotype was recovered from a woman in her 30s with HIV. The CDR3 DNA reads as TGTGCCTGGGGACAGGGTGGTCTCTACGAGCAGTACGTC. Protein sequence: CAWGQGGLYEQYV.